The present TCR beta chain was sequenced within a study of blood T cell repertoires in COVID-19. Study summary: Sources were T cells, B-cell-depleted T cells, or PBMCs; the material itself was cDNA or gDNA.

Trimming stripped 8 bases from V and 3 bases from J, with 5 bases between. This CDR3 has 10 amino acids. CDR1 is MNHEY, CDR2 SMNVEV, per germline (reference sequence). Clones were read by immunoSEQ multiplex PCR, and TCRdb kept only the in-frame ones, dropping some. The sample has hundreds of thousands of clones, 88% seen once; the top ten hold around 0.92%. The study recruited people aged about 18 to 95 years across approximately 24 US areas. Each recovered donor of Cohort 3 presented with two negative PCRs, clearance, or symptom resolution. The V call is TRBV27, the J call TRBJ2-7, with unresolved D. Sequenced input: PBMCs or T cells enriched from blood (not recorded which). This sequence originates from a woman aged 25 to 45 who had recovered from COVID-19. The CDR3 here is CASGDYEQYF. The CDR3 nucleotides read TGTGCCAGCGGAGACTACGAGCAGTACTTC.